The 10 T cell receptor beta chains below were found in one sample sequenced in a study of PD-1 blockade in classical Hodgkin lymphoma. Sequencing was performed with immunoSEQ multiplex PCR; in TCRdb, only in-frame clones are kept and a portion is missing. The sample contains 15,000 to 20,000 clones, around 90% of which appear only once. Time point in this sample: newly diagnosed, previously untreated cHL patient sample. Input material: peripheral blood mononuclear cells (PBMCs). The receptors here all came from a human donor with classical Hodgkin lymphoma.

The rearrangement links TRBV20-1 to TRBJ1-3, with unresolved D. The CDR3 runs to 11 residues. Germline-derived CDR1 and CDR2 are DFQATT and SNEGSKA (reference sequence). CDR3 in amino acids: CSPIERNTIYF. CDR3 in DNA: TGCAGCCCGATTGAAAGAAACACCATATATTTT.

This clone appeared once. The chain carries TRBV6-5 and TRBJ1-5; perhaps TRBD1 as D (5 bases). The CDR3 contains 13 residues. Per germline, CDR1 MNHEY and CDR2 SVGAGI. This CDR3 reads CVSQSAMGRPQHF. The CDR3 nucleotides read TGTGTCTCCCAAAGCGCTATGGGGCGACCCCAGCATTTT.

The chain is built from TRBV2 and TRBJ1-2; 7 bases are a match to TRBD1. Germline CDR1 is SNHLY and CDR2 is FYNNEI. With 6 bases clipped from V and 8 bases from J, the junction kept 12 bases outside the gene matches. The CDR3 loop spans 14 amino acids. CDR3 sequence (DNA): TGTGCCAGCAGGCCAGGGGGGCCCTTCGGCGGCTACACCTTC. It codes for CASRPGGPFGGYTF.

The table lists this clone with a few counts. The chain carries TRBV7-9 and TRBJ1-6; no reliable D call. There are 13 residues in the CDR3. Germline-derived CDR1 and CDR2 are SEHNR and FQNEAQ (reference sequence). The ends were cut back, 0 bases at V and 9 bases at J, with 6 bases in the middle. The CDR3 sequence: CASSLASGSPLHF. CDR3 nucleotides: TGTGCCAGCAGCTTAGCCTCGGGTTCACCCCTCCACTTT.

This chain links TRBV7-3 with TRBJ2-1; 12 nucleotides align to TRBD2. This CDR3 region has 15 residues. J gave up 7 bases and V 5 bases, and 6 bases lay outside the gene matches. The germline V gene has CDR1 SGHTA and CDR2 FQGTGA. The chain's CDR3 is CASSGGTSGWNEQFF. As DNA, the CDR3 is TGTGCCAGCAGCGGGGGGACTAGCGGGTGGAATGAGCAGTTCTTC.

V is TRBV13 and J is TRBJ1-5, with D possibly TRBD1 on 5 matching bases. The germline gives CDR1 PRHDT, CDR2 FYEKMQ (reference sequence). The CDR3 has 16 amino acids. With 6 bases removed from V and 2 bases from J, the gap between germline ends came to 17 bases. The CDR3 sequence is CASSALGRACNQPQHF. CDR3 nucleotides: TGTGCCAGCAGTGCCCTGGGCAGGGCCTGCAATCAGCCCCAGCATTTT.

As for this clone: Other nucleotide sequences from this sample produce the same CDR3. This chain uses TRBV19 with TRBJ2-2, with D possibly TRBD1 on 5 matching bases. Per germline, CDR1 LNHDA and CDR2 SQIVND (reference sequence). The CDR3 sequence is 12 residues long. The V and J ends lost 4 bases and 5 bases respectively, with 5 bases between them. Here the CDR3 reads CASSTGTGELFF. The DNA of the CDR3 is TGTGCCAGTAGTACAGGGACCGGGGAGCTGTTTTTT.

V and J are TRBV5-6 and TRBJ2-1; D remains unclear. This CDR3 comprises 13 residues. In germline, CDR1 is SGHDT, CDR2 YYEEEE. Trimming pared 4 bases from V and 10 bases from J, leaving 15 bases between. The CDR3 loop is CASSGIGSGEQFF. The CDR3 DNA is TGTGCCAGCAGCGGGATTGGATCGGGCGAGCAGTTCTTC. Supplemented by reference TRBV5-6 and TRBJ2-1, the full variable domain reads DAGVTQSPTHLIKTRGQQVTLRCSPKSGHDTVSWYQQALGQGPQFIFQYYEEEERQRGNFPDRFSGHQFPNYSSELNVNALLLGDSALYLCASSGIGSGEQFFGPGTRLTVL.

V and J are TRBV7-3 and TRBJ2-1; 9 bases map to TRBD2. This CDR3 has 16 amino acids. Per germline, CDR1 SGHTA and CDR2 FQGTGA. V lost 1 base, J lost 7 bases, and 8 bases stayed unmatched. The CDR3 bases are TGTGCCAGCAGCTTAAACCCGTCTAGCGGGACGAATGAGCAGTTCTTC. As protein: CASSLNPSSGTNEQFF.

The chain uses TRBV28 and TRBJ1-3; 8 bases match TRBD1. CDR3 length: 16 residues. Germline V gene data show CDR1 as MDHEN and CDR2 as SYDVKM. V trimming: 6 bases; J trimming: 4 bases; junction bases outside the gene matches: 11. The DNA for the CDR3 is TGTGCCAGCAGCCCTCCCCCAGGGGGCAGGGGAAACACCATATATTTT. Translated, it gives CASSPPPGGRGNTIYF.